This T cell receptor beta chain was identified during a study of CD8+CD57+ T cells in acquired aplastic anemia. The wider study: The average for DNA from sorted CD4+ and CD8+ cells was about 3.3 ug.

General observations from the study: Between patients and controls, CD8+ Simpson's diversity did not vary significantly. Roughly 27 shared CD8+ CDR3s appeared highly expressed within patients' immunodominant clones.

The authors sequenced patients whose flow cytometry had shown CD8+CD57+ cell expansion. Blood sampling was performed on the patients, and none of them had received therapy by then. Turning to this clonotype: Its target is not known.

The germline V gene encodes CDR1 DFQATT and CDR2 SNEGSKA (reference sequence). The ends were cut back, 0 bases at V and 10 bases at J, with 15 bases in the middle. The CDR3 spans 13 residues. TCR beta VDJ and CDR3 profiles were obtained from a genomic DNA template. TCRdb recomputed calls from the reads with MiXCR, one row per CDR3 protein. The top ten clones hold approximately 48% of a sample with some 170,000 distinct CDR3 sequences, about two thirds of them seen once. Sequenced sample: sorted CD4+, CD8+, or CD8+CD57+ T cells (not recorded which) from PBMCs. This sequence joins TRBV20-1 and TRBJ1-2, with no clear D. The origin of this receptor is a human donor with aplastic anemia. CDR3 region: CSARDGQDLSYTF. For the CDR3, the DNA is TGCAGTGCTAGAGATGGGCAGGACCTCTCCTACACCTTC.